These 19 T cell receptor beta chains originate from one sample sequenced in a study of blood T cell repertoires in COVID-19. The table came from immunoSEQ multiplex PCR; TCRdb's copy has only in-frame clones and leaves some out. The table includes 200,000 to 250,000 clones, about 80% detected once. The material sequenced was peripheral blood. These TCRs come from a woman aged 45-60 years with acute or convalescent COVID-19.

The chain couples TRBV5-1 to TRBJ1-6; 9 bases match TRBD1. The CDR3 consists of 16 residues. Losses at the gene ends were 0 bases for V and 12 bases for J; bases not matched to a gene: 10. From germline, CDR1 is SGHRS and CDR2 YFSETQ. CDR3 sequence: CASSLAQDRGSGPLHF. In DNA, the CDR3 is TGCGCCAGCAGCTTGGCACAGGACAGGGGCTCGGGACCCCTCCACTTT.

V and J are TRBV2 and TRBJ2-7; 9 bases agree with TRBD1. The CDR3 is 14 amino acids. V dropped 4 bases and J dropped 2; count of bases not matched to a gene: 3. Looked up from germline, CDR1 is SNHLY and CDR2 is FYNNEI. Written as DNA, the CDR3 is TGTGCCAGCAGTGCCGGGACAGGGCCCTACGAGCAGTACTTC. This translates into CASSAGTGPYEQYF.

The V call is TRBV4-2, the J call TRBJ1-6, with 7 positions matching TRBD1. J lost 11 bases, V lost 0 bases, and 7 bases had no gene match. The CDR3 runs to 15 residues. The germline V gene encodes CDR1 LGHNA and CDR2 YNFKEQ. CDR3 amino acids: CASSQDRQGGAPLHF. For the CDR3, the DNA is TGTGCCAGCAGCCAAGATCGACAGGGAGGAGCACCCCTCCACTTT.

This chain uses TRBV5-6 with TRBJ2-1, with D possibly matching TRBD2 (6 bases). The ends were cut back, 10 bases at V and 0 bases at J, with 14 bases in the middle. CDR3 length: 14 residues. Germline V gene lookup returns CDR1 SGHDT and CDR2 YYEEEE. The CDR3 DNA reads as TGTGCCGGGCCCTTCGGGAGCTCCTACAATGAGCAGTTCTTC. Its protein is CAGPFGSSYNEQFF.

The chain uses TRBV7-9 and TRBJ1-2; 12 nucleotides match TRBD1. Looked up from germline, CDR1 is SEHNR and CDR2 is FQNEAQ (reference sequence). With V trimmed by 5 bases and J by 4 bases, 11 bases remained unmatched. This CDR3 is 17 amino acids long. CDR3 nucleotides: TGTGCCAGCAGCCTAACGGGACAGGGGGCGGCATTCTATGGCTACACCTTC. Protein product: CASSLTGQGAAFYGYTF.

This chain joins TRBV10-1 and TRBJ1-6; weak D call: TRBD1 (5 bases). CDR3 length: 13 residues. CDR1 is WNHNN, CDR2 SYGVQD, per germline (reference sequence). V was cut by 7 bases and J by 5 bases, with 9 bases left in between. Here the CDR3 DNA reads TGCGCCAGCAAGGGCAGGGATAATTCACCCCTCCACTTT. Its protein is CASKGRDNSPLHF.

This rearrangement joins TRBV20-1 to TRBJ2-7; D is unresolved. Germline V gene data show CDR1 as DFQATT and CDR2 as SNEGSKA (reference sequence). V lost 4 bases and J lost 3, with 7 bases in between. The CDR3 extends over 11 amino acids. The CDR3 bases are TGCAGTGCTAAATCCAACTACGAGCAGTACTTC. Translation gives CSAKSNYEQYF.

This clone was seen just once. The chain is built from TRBV24-1 and TRBJ2-1; 9 nucleotides align to TRBD1. Germline V gene data show CDR1 as KGHDR and CDR2 as SFDVKD. Trimming took 9 bases from V and 2 from J; bases not matched to a gene: 4. CDR3 length: 14 residues. In DNA form, the CDR3 reads TGTGCCACCTCCGGGACAGGGACCTACAATGAGCAGTTCTTC. This gives the protein CATSGTGTYNEQFF.

The chain links TRBV2 to TRBJ2-7, with TRBD2 as a possible D gene (6 bases). Germline CDR1 and CDR2: SNHLY and FYNNEI. The CDR3 length is 13 residues. V was cut by 4 bases and J by 4 bases, with 11 bases left in between. This CDR3 is CASSGRDLYEQYF. In nucleotides, the CDR3 is TGTGCCAGCAGTGGCCGGGACTTATACGAGCAGTACTTC.

There are a few counts of this clone. This rearrangement joins TRBV6-5 to TRBJ1-6; D gene ambiguous. The ends were cut back, 2 bases at V and 9 bases at J, with 11 bases in the middle. In germline, CDR1 is MNHEY, CDR2 SVGAGI. The CDR3 loop spans 14 amino acids. This chain's CDR3 is CASSYAGLSSPLHF. The CDR3 DNA sequence: TGTGCCAGCAGTTACGCAGGACTTAGTTCACCCCTCCACTTT.

V usage is TRBV13 and J usage is TRBJ2-7; D unresolved. V lost 4 bases and J lost 1, with 8 bases in between. The CDR3 has 13 amino acids. Germline V gene sequence: CDR1 PRHDT, CDR2 FYEKMQ (reference sequence). Here the CDR3 reads CASSYLGSYEQYF. As DNA, the CDR3 is TGTGCCAGCAGCTATCTAGGATCCTACGAGCAGTACTTC.

The V call is TRBV5-6, the J call TRBJ2-1; weak D call: TRBD2 (6 bases). From germline, CDR1 is SGHDT and CDR2 YYEEEE. CDR3 length: 16 amino acids. Trimming took off 4 bases at V and 3 bases at J, with 17 bases between the two ends. The CDR3 sequence: CASSPGGDGFYNEQFF. CDR3 sequence (DNA): TGTGCCAGCAGCCCCGGAGGGGACGGATTCTACAATGAGCAGTTCTTC.

This rearrangement joins TRBV18 to TRBJ2-5; 11 positions match TRBD2. The J segment lost 5 bases and the V segment lost 3 bases, leaving 2 bases of the junction unmatched. The CDR3 consists of 14 residues. Germline CDR1 KGHSH, CDR2 LQKENI. The CDR3: CASSPRTSGETQYF. The CDR3 nucleotides are TGTGCCAGCTCACCCCGGACTAGCGGGGAGACCCAGTACTTC.

The rearrangement joins TRBV29-1 to TRBJ2-1; TRBD1 matches 9 bases. The CDR3 is 16 amino acids. Germline CDR1 reads SQVTM; CDR2 reads ANQGSEA. V lost 3 bases and J lost 7; bases outside the gene matches: 13. CDR3 nucleotides: TGCAGCGTTGACGGTCTCCAGGGACAGGGTATTAATGAGCAGTTCTTC. This encodes CSVDGLQGQGINEQFF.

In this sample, this clone turned up a few times. The chain employs TRBV3-1 (or the pseudogene TRBV3-2) and TRBJ1-2, with D perhaps matching TRBD1 (6 bases). The CDR3 runs to 11 residues. CDR1 is LGHDT, CDR2 YNNKEL, per germline (reference sequence). V lost 5 bases and J lost 6, with 7 bases in between. DNA for the CDR3: TGTGCCAGCAGCAACAGGGATGGCTACACCTTC. Translating gives CASSNRDGYTF.

In this sample, this clone turned up once. The chain couples TRBV5-1 to TRBJ2-3; 9 nucleotides align to TRBD2. The V and J ends lost 4 bases and 1 base, in that order; junction bases with no gene match: 10. This CDR3 comprises 17 residues. Germline V gives CDR1 SGHRS, CDR2 YFSETQ. CDR3 residues: CASSPAVAGARTDTQYF. The CDR3 bases are TGCGCCAGCAGCCCCGCAGTAGCGGGGGCCCGCACAGATACGCAGTATTTT.

This clone was found once. The chain is built from TRBV18 and TRBJ1-2; 9 bases are a match to TRBD1. This CDR3 is built from 15 residues. The junction had 10 bases not matched to a gene; V was cut back by 3 bases and J by 8 bases. Per the germline V gene, CDR1 is KGHSH and CDR2 is LQKENI. CDR3 coding DNA: TGTGCCAGCTCACCCTACGAAAGGACAGGGGTCGGCTACACCTTC. Protein: CASSPYERTGVGYTF.

V gene TRBV14 combines with J gene TRBJ2-1; maybe TRBD1 (5 bases). Germline CDR1 SGHDN, CDR2 FVKESK. The CDR3 has 11 residues. Trimming took off 6 bases at V and 9 bases at J, with 9 bases between the two ends. CDR3 sequence (DNA): TGTGCCAGCAGTCAAAGGGGTGAGCAGTTCTTC. It translates to CASSQRGEQFF.

The V gene is TRBV5-1, the J gene TRBJ2-7, with 8 bases fitting TRBD2. Germline CDR1 reads SGHRS; CDR2 reads YFSETQ. The CDR3 runs 17 residues. V was clipped by 3 bases and J by 0 bases; unmatched bases: 11. The CDR3, as DNA: TGCGCCAGCAGCTCCACACTAGCGGTCCCAAGCTCCTACGAGCAGTACTTC. It translates to CASSSTLAVPSSYEQYF.